This T cell receptor beta chain was captured by sequencing in a study of T cell repertoires in cytomegalovirus infection. The table lists this clonotype with many counts. Its matching antigen is unknown. TCRdb used MiXCR to reprocess the reads, holding one entry per CDR3 protein. The sample lists 110,000 or so distinct CDR3 sequences, 30% occurring once. The sequence was collected from a human donor in good health (CMV status not recorded). Some clones in this sample may be carry-over from other donors' samples. Material: CD8+ T cells from cultured PBMCs, obtained from culture after CMV antigen stimulation.

CDR3 in amino acids: CASSAGEAGELFF. The CDR3 bases are TGTGCCAGCAGTGCTGGGGAGGCCGGGGAGCTGTTTTTT. The V and J genes are TRBV25-1 and TRBJ2-2, with D maybe TRBD2 (6 bases). Trimming cost V 4 bases and J 6 bases, with 9 bases left between them. CDR3 length: 13 amino acids. The V gene's germline CDR1 is MGHDK and CDR2 SYGVNS.